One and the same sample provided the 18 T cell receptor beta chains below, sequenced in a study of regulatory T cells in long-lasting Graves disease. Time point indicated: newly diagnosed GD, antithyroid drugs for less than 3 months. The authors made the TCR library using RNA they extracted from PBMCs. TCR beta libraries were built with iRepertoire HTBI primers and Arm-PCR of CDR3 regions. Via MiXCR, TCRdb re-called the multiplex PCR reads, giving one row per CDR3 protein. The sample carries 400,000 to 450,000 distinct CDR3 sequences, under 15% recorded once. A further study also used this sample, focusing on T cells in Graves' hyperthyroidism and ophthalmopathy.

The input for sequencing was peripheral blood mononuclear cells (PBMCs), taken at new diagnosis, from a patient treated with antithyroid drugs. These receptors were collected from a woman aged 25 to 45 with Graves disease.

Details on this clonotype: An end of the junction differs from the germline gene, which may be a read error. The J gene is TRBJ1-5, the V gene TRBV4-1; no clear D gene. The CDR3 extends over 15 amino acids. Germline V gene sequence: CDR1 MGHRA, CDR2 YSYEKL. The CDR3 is CASTQTEAFDQPQHF. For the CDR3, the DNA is TGCGCCAGCACCCAAACGGAGGCATTCGATCAGCCCCAGCATTTT.

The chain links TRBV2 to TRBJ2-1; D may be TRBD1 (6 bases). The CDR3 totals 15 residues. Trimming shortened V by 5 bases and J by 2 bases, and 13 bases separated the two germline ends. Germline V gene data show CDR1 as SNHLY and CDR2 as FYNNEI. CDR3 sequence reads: CASSPNRAAYNEQFF. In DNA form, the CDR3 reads TGTGCCAGCAGTCCTAACAGGGCAGCCTACAATGAGCAGTTCTTC.

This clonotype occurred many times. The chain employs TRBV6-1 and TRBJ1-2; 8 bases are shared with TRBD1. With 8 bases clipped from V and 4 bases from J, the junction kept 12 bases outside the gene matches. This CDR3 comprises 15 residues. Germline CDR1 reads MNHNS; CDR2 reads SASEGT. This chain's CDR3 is CASQPGGGGGYGYTF. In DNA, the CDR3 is TGTGCCAGCCAACCAGGGGGCGGGGGCGGCTATGGCTACACCTTC.

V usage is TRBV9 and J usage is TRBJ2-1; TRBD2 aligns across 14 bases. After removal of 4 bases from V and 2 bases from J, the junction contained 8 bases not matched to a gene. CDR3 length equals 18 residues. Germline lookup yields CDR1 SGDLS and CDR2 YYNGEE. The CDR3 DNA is TGTGCCAGCAGCCCGAGGGGGACTAGCGGGAGTACCTACAATGAGCAGTTCTTC. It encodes CASSPRGTSGSTYNEQFF.

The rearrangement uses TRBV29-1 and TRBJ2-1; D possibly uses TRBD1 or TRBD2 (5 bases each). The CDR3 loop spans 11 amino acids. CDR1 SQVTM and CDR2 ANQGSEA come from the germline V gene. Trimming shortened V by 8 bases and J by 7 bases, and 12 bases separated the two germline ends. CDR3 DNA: TGCAGCATGGGGGTAATGAATGAGCAGTTCTTC. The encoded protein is CSMGVMNEQFF.

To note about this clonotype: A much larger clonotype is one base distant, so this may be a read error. The CDR3 region is CASSQRSTSETQFF. The CDR3 DNA reads TGTGCCAGCAGTCAAAGGTCCACTTCGGAGACCCAGTTCTTC. This rearrangement joins TRBV7-3 to TRBJ2-1; no definite D call. V was pared by 6 bases and J by 13 bases, with 22 bases between. The length of the CDR3 is 14 residues. Germline CDR1 reads SGHTA; CDR2 reads FQGTGA.

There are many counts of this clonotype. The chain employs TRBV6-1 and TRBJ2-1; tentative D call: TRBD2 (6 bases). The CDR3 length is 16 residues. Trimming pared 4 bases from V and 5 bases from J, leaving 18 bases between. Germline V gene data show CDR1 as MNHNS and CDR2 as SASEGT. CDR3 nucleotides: TGTGCCAGCAGTGGGAGACTAGGGGCGAAGGACAATGAGCAGTTCTTC. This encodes CASSGRLGAKDNEQFF.

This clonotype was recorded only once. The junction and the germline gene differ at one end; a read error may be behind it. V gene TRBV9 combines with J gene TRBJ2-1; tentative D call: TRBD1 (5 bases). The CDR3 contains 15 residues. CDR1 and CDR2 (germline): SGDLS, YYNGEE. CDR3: CTSSVDSSSYNEQFF. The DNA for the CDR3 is TGTACCAGCAGCGTTGACAGCAGCTCCTACAATGAGCAGTTCTTC.

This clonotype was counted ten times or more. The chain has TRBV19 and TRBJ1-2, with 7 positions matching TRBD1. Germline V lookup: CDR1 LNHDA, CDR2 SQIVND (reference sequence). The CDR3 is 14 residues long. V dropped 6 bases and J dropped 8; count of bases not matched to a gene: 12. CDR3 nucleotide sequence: TGTGCCAGTAGCAAGACCGGGACAGCGGCCGGCTACACCTTC. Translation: CASSKTGTAAGYTF.

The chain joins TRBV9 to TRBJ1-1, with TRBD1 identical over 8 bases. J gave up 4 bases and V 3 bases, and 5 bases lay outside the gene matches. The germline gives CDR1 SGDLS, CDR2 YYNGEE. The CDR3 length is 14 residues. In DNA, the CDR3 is TGTGCCAGCAGCGGACAGGGGTACGGCACTGAAGCTTTCTTT. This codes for CASSGQGYGTEAFF.

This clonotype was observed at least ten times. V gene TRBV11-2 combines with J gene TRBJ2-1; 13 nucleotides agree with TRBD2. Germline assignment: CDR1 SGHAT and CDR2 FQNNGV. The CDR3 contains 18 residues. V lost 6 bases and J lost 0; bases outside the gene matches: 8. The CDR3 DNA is TGTGCCAGCAGAGTGGGACTAGCGGGACCAATCTCCTACAATGAGCAGTTCTTC. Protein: CASRVGLAGPISYNEQFF.

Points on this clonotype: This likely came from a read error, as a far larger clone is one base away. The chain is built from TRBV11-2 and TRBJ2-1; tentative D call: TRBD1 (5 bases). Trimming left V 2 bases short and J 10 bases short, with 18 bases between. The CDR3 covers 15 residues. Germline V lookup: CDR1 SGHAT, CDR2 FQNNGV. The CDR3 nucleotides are TGTGCCAGCAGCTTATTTAGCCAGGGCGTCTACGAGCAGTTCTTC. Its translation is CASSLFSQGVYEQFF.

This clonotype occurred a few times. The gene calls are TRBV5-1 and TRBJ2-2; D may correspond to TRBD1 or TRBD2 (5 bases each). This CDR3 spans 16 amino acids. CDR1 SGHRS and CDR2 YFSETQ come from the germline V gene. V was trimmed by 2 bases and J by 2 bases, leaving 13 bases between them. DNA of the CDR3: TGCGCCAGCAGCTTACGAGGGACCATTAACACCGGGGAGCTGTTTTTT. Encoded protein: CASSLRGTINTGELFF.

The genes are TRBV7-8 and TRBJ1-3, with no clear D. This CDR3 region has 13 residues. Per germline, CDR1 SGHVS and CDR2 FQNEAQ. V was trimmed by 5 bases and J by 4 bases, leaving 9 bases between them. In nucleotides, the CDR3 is TGTGCCAGCAGCCCTACCCTCGGAAACACCATATATTTT. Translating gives CASSPTLGNTIYF.

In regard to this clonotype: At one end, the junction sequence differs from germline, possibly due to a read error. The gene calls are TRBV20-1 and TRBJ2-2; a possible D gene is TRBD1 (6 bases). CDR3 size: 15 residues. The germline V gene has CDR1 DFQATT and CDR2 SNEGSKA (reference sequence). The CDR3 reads CSASQGTANTGEPFF. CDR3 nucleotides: TGCAGTGCCTCTCAGGGGACGGCGAACACCGGGGAGCCGTTTTTT.

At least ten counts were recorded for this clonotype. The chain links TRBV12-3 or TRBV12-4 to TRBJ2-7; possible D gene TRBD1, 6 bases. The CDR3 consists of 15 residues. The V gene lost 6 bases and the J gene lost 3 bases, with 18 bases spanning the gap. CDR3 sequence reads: CASSQRTATFYEQYF. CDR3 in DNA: TGTGCCAGCAGCCAACGGACAGCCACATTCTACGAGCAGTACTTC.

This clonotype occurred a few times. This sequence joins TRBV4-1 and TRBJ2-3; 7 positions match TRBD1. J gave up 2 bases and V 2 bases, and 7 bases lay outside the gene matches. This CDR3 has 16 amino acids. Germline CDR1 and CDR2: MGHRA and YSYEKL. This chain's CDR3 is CASSQWDRGNTDTQYF. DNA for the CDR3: TGCGCCAGCAGCCAATGGGACAGAGGAAACACAGATACGCAGTATTTT.

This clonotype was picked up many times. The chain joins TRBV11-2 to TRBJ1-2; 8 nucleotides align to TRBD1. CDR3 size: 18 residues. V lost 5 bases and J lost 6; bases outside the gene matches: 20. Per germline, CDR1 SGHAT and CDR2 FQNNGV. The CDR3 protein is CASSKTIAGQGNSDGYTF. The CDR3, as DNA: TGTGCCAGCAGCAAAACGATAGCAGGACAGGGAAATTCTGATGGCTACACCTTC.